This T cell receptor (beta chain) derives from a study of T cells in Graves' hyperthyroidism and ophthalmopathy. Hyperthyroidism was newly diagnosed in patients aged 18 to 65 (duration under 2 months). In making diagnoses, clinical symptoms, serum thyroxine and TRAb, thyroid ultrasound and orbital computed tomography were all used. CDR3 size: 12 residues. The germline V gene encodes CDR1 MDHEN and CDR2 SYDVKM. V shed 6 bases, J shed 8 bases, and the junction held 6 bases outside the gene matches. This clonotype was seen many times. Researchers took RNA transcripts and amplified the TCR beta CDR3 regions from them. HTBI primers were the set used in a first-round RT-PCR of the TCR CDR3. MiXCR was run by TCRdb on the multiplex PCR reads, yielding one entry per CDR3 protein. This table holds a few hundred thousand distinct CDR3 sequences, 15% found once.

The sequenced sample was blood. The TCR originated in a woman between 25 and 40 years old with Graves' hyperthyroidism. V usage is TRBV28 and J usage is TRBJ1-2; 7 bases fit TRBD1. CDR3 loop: CASSIQGLGYTF. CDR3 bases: TGTGCCAGCAGCATACAGGGGCTCGGCTACACCTTC.